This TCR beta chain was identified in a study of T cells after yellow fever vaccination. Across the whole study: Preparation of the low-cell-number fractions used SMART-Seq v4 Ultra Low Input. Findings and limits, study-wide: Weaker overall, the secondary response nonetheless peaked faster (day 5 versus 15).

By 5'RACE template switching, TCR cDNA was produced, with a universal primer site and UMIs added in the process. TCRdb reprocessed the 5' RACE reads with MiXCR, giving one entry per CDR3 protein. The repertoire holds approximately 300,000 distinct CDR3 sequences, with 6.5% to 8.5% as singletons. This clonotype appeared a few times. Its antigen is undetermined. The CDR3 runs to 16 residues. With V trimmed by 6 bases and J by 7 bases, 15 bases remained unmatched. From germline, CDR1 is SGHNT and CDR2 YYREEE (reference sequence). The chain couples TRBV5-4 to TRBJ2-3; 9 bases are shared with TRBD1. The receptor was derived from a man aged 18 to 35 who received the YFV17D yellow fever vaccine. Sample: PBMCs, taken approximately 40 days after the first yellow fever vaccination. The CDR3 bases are TGTGCCAGCATCCCTCTTCACAGGGGGCATGATTATACGCAGTATTTT. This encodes CASIPLHRGHDYTQYF.